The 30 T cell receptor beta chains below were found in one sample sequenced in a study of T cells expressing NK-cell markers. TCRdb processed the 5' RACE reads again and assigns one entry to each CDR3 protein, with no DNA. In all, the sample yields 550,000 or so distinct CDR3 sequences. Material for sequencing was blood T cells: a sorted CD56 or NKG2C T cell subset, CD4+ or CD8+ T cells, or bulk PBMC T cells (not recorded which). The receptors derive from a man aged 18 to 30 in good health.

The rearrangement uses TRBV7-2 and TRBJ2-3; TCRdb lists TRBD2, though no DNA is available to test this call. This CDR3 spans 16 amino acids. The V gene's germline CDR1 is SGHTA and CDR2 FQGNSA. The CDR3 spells CASSLEPGLAGNTQYF.

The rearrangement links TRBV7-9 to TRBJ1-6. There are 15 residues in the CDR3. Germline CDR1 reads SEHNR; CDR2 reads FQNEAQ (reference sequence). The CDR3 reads CASSLVTDYNSPLHF.

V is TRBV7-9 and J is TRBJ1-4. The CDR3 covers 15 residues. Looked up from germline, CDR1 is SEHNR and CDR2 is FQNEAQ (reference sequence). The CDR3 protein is CASMRSDATNEKLFF.

CDR3 region: CASSIRLAVSTDTQYF. The genes are TRBV12-3 or TRBV12-4 and TRBJ2-3; TCRdb's D call, TRBD2, is unchecked because there is no DNA. CDR3 length equals 16 residues.

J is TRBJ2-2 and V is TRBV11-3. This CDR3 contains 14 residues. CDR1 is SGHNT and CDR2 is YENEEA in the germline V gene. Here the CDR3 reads CASSDDLNTGELFF.

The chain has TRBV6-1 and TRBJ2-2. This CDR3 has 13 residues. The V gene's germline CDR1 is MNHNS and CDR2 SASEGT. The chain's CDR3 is CASSEALYRELFF.

This CDR3 is CATRGTAAFYEQYF. V gene TRBV28 combines with J gene TRBJ2-7; TCRdb indicates TRBD1, and absent DNA this call remains unverified. The length of the CDR3 is 14 residues. Germline values: CDR1 MDHEN, CDR2 SYDVKM.

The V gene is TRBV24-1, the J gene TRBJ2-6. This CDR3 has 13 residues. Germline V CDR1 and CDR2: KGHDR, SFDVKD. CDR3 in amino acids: CATMNAGANVLTF.

CDR3: CASSHGREHQPQHF. The rearrangement links TRBV3-1 to TRBJ1-5. CDR1 is LGHDT and CDR2 is YNNKEL in the germline V gene (reference sequence). The CDR3 totals 14 residues. Filled out from reference TRBV3-1 and TRBJ1-5, the complete variable domain reads DTAVSQTPKYLVTQMGNDKSIKCEQNLGHDTMYWYKQDSKKFLKIMFSYNNKELIINETVPNRFSPKSPDKAHLNLHINSLELGDSAVYFCASSHGREHQPQHFGDGTRLSIL.

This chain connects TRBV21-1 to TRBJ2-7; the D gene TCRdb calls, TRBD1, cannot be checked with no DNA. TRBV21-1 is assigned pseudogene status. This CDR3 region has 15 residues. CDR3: CASSKGAGLCYEQYF.

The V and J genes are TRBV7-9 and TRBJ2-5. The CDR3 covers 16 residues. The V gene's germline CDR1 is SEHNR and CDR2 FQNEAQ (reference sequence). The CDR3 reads CASSLVSGRRKETQYF.

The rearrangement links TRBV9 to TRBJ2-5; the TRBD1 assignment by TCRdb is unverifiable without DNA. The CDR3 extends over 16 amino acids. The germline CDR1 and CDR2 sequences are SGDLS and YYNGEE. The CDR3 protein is CASSVVQRTGEETQYF.

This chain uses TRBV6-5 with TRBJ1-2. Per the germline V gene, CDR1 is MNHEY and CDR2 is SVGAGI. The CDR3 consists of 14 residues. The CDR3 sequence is CASSYSPGSYGYTF.

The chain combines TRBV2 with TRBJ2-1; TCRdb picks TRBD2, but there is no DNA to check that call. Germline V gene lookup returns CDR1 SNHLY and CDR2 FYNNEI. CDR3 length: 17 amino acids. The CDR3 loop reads CASSRLAGVFGGNEQFF. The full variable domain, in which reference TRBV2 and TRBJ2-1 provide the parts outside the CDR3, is EPEVTQTPSHQVTQMGQEVILRCVPISNHLYFYWYRQILGQKVEFLVSFYNNEISEKSEIFDDQFSVERPDGSNFTLKIRSTKLEDSAMYFCASSRLAGVFGGNEQFFGPGTRLTVL.

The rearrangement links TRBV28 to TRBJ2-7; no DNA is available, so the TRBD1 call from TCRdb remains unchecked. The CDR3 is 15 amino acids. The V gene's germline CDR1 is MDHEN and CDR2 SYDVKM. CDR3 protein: CASTPGQGDFYEQYF.

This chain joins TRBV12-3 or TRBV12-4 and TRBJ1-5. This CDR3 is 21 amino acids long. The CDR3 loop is CASSLRKNHKWAYDSNQPQHF.

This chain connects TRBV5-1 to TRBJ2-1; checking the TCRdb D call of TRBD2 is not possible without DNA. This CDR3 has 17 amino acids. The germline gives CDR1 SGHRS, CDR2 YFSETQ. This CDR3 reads CASSSAIAGGSYNEQFF.

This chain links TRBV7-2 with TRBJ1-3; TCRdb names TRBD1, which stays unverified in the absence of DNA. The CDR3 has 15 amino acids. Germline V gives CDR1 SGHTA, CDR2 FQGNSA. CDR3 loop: CASSNQVGGGNTIYF. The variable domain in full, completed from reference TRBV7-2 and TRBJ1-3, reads GAGVSQSPSNKVTEKGKDVELRCDPISGHTALYWYRQSLGQGLEFLIYFQGNSAPDKSGLPSDRFSAERTGGSVSTLTIQRTQQEDSAVYLCASSNQVGGGNTIYFGEGSWLTVV.

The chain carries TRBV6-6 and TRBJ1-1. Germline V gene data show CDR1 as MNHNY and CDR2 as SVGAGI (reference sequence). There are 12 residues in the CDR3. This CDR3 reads CASNPEGSEAFF.

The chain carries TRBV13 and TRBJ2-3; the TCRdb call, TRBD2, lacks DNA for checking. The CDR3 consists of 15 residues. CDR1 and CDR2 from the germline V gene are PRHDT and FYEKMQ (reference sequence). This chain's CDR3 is CASSLEGGSRDTQYF.

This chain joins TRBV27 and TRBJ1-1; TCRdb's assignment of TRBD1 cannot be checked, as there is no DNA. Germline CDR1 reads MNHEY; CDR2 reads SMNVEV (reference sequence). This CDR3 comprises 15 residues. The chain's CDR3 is CASSLSQGFGTEAFF.

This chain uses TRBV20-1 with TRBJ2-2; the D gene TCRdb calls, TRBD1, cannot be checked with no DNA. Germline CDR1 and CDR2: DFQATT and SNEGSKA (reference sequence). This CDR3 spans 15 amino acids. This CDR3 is CSARDRGTVGGELFF.

The CDR3 here is CASSLVLAGGPYEQYF. The chain carries TRBV5-1 and TRBJ2-7. The CDR3 has 16 amino acids. Germline loops: CDR1 SGHRS, CDR2 YFSETQ.

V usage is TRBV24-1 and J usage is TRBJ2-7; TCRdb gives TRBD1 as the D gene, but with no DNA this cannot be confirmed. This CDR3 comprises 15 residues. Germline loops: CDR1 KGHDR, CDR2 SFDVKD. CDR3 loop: CATSVAGFGSYEQYF.

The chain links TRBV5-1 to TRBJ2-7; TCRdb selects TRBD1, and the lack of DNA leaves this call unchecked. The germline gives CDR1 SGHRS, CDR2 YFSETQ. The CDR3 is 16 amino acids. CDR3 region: CASSAGDRETSYEQYF.

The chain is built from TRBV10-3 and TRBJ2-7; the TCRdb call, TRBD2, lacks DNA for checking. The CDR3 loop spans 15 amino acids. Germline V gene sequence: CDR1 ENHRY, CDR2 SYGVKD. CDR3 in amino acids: CAISESTGSRNEQYF.

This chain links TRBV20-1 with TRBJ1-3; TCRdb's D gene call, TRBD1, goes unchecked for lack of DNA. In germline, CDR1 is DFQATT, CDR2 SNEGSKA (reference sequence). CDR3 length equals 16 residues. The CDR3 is CSASSLLAISGNTIYF.

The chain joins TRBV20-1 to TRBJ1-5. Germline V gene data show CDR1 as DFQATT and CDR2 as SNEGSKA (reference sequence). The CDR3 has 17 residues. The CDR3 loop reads CSARDRGPLMSNQPQHF.

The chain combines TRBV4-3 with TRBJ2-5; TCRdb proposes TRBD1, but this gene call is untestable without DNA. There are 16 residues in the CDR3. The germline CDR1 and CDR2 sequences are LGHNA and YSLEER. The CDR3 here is CASSRTGTGTQETQYF.

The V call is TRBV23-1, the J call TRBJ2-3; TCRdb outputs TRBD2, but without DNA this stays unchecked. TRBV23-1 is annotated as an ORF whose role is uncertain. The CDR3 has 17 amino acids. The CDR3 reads CASTPKGTGLEADTQYF.